Described below is a single TCR beta chain sequence and its context. Sequence at one end of the junction differs from germline and may be a read error. The sample has other DNA sequences that encode this CDR3 too. The data belong to a study of glioma-infiltrating T cells after dendritic cell vaccination. Background on the study: At biweekly intervals, patients got three intradermal dendritic cell vaccine injections.

Profiling relied on immunoSEQ multiplex PCR, and the TCRdb table lists in-frame clones only, not all of them. The sample lists 100,000 or so clones, 65% to 85% occurring once. The CDR3 runs 16 residues. Germline values: CDR1 MNHEY, CDR2 SMNVEV (reference sequence). Time point given: after dendritic cell vaccination, including at tumor progression/relapse. Before vaccination, two weeks after the third vaccination, and at progression, PBMC were collected. The TCR comes from a human donor with glioblastoma. The chain employs TRBV27 and TRBJ1-1; D is unresolved. The sample here was blood, taken after dendritic cell vaccination. CDR3 DNA sequence: TGTGCCAGCTCCCTATTTGGACTCGGGGTAAACACTGAAGCCTTCTTT. Translating it yields CASSLFGLGVNTEAFF.